Below, 24 T cell receptor beta chains from the same sample are listed, as sequenced in a study of T-cell reconstitution after alpha-beta-depleted transplantation in children. Preparation of the TCRbeta library involved a method that used unique molecular identifiers. TCRdb independently ran MiXCR on the PCR reads; one entry per CDR3 protein. The sample comprises almost 500,000 distinct CDR3 sequences, around 12% of which are singletons, and around 5.8% rests with the top ten. The sample here was PBMCs from the stem cell graft donor, taken from the stem cell graft. These receptors were obtained from a human donor who donated a stem cell graft to a child with combined immunodeficiency.

This clonotype showed up many times. The V gene is TRBV29-1, the J gene TRBJ2-3; unclear D gene. Deletions cut 8 bases from V and 5 bases from J, with 11 bases between. CDR1 SQVTM and CDR2 ANQGSEA come from the germline V gene. The CDR3 has 11 residues. The CDR3 DNA reads as TGCAGCCCAACATTGGTAGATACGCAGTATTTT. This encodes CSPTLVDTQYF.

Comment on this clonotype: A read error may be the cause here, since a much bigger clone is one base away. The chain carries TRBV12-3 or TRBV12-4 and TRBJ2-1, with 9 bases lining up with TRBD2. The CDR3 has 16 amino acids. Written as DNA, the CDR3 is TGTGCCAGCAGTCCGTACTCTAGCGGGGTATACAATGAGCATTTCTTC. Its protein is CASSPYSSGVYNEHFF.

The chain recombines TRBV5-1 with TRBJ1-1, with TRBD1 matching 7 bases. Germline values: CDR1 SGHRS, CDR2 YFSETQ. The length of the CDR3 is 16 residues. Trimming took 4 bases from V and 4 from J; bases not matched to a gene: 13. In DNA form, the CDR3 reads TGCGCCAGCAGCCTTAGGACAGGCCGGGAGGGCACTGAAGCTTTCTTT. This encodes CASSLRTGREGTEAFF.

This chain joins TRBV24-1 and TRBJ2-1; 7 nucleotides agree with TRBD2. The CDR3 consists of 13 residues. The germline CDR1 and CDR2 sequences are KGHDR and SFDVKD. Trimming cost V 5 bases and J 8 bases; bases outside gene matches: 5. This CDR3 reads CATSVAGEYEQFF. The CDR3 DNA reads TGTGCCACCAGTGTAGCGGGTGAATATGAGCAGTTCTTC.

The rearrangement uses TRBV5-1 and TRBJ2-7, with D perhaps matching TRBD1 (6 bases). Trimming took 2 bases from V and 4 from J, leaving 13 bases between them. CDR1 and CDR2 (germline): SGHRS, YFSETQ. This CDR3 is 14 amino acids long. The CDR3 sequence: CASSFRGGDYEQYF. The CDR3 DNA reads as TGCGCCAGCAGCTTCAGGGGTGGAGATTACGAGCAGTACTTC.

Many counts were recorded for this clonotype. V usage is TRBV28 and J usage is TRBJ2-5; TRBD1 is a possible D gene (5 bases). The CDR3 is made up of 14 amino acids. Trimming stripped 3 bases from V and 4 bases from J, with 12 bases between. Per the germline V gene, CDR1 is MDHEN and CDR2 is SYDVKM. This chain's CDR3 is CASSFRGHLETQYF. CDR3 bases: TGTGCCAGCAGTTTTAGAGGACACCTAGAGACCCAGTACTTC. Drawing the rest from reference TRBV28 and TRBJ2-5, the complete variable domain is DVKVTQSSRYLVKRTGEKVFLECVQDMDHENMFWYRQDPGLGLRLIYFSYDVKMKEKGDIPEGYSVSREKKERFSLILESASTNQTSMYLCASSFRGHLETQYFGPGTRLLVL.

Only a few counts were recorded for this clonotype. The CDR3 region has the DNA TGTGCCAGCAGCTCGGGACTACATTACAATGAGCAGTTCTTC. Translation gives CASSSGLHYNEQFF. J is TRBJ2-1 and V is TRBV5-6, with 7 bases that match TRBD2. The CDR3 length is 14 residues. Trimming took 3 bases from V and 4 from J; bases not matched to a gene: 4. The germline CDR1 and CDR2 sequences are SGHDT and YYEEEE.

This clonotype was found many times. The V gene is TRBV20-1, the J gene TRBJ2-5; 11 bases are shared with TRBD2. The CDR3 contains 14 residues. Germline-derived CDR1 and CDR2 are DFQATT and SNEGSKA (reference sequence). J lost 5 bases, V lost 2 bases, and 4 bases had no gene match. CDR3 region: CSARILAGVETQYF. As DNA, the CDR3 is TGCAGTGCTAGAATACTAGCGGGGGTCGAGACCCAGTACTTC.

In this sample, this clonotype turned up a few times. The J gene is TRBJ2-1, the V gene TRBV12-3 or TRBV12-4, with TRBD2 matching over 13 bases. The J segment lost 10 bases and the V segment lost 3 bases, leaving 3 bases of the junction unmatched. This CDR3 is built from 14 residues. Here the CDR3 reads CASSLTSGGSEQFF. As DNA, the CDR3 is TGTGCCAGCAGTTTGACTAGCGGGGGGAGCGAGCAGTTCTTC.

This chain connects TRBV2 to TRBJ2-1; D possibly corresponds to TRBD2 (6 bases). Germline values: CDR1 SNHLY, CDR2 FYNNEI. Trimming pared 2 bases from V and 3 bases from J, leaving 11 bases between. The CDR3 totals 15 residues. This CDR3 reads CASSEIVRDYNEQFF. The CDR3 DNA follows: TGTGCCAGCAGTGAAATCGTGCGGGACTACAATGAGCAGTTCTTC. The complete variable domain, with remaining parts taken from reference TRBV2 and TRBJ2-1, reads EPEVTQTPSHQVTQMGQEVILRCVPISNHLYFYWYRQILGQKVEFLVSFYNNEISEKSEIFDDQFSVERPDGSNFTLKIRSTKLEDSAMYFCASSEIVRDYNEQFFGPGTRLTVL.

This clonotype was found many times. The chain is built from TRBV12-3 or TRBV12-4 and TRBJ2-1; D ambiguous. V gave up 3 bases and J gave up 0 bases, with 12 bases separating them. The CDR3 has 16 residues. The CDR3 DNA reads as TGTGCCAGCAGTTTTGGGCAGGTGAGCTCCTACAATGAGCAGTTCTTC. Translation: CASSFGQVSSYNEQFF.

The table lists this clonotype with many counts. The rearrangement links TRBV24-1 to TRBJ2-1; 10 positions match TRBD1. The V segment lost 4 bases and the J segment 8 bases; nucleotides outside the gene matches: 10. The CDR3 runs 16 residues. Looked up from germline, CDR1 is KGHDR and CDR2 is SFDVKD. The CDR3, as DNA: TGTGCCACCAGTGACTCCGGGACAGGGGTTATAGATGAGCAGTTCTTC. Protein product: CATSDSGTGVIDEQFF.

This clonotype was detected many times. The gene calls are TRBV29-1 and TRBJ2-1; 12 bases agree with TRBD2. The ends lost 1 base at V and 2 bases at J; junction bases unmatched: 3. Per the germline V gene, CDR1 is SQVTM and CDR2 is ANQGSEA. The CDR3 consists of 16 residues. The CDR3 DNA follows: TGCAGCGTTGAAGTGGCTAGCGGGAGGGCCTACAATGAGCAGTTCTTC. Amino acids: CSVEVASGRAYNEQFF.

The V call is TRBV5-6, the J call TRBJ2-5; no reliable D call. The CDR3 is 12 amino acids. Trimming removed 2 bases from V and 6 bases from J, with 8 bases in between. The germline CDR1 and CDR2 sequences are SGHDT and YYEEEE. For the CDR3, the DNA is TGTGCCAGCAGCTTTACGGATCAGACCCAGTACTTC. It yields the protein CASSFTDQTQYF. Complete variable domain (other parts from reference TRBV5-6 and TRBJ2-5): DAGVTQSPTHLIKTRGQQVTLRCSPKSGHDTVSWYQQALGQGPQFIFQYYEEEERQRGNFPDRFSGHQFPNYSSELNVNALLLGDSALYLCASSFTDQTQYFGPGTRLLVL.

This clonotype was seen ten or more times. The chain recombines TRBV12-3 or TRBV12-4 with TRBJ2-5; a possible D gene is TRBD2 (5 bases). The CDR3 loop spans 13 amino acids. Trimming stripped 3 bases from V and 4 bases from J, with 9 bases between. CDR3 amino acids: CASSFGELETQYF. In nucleotides, the CDR3 is TGTGCCAGCAGTTTCGGGGAACTAGAGACCCAGTACTTC.

This clonotype was counted between two and nine times. CDR3 DNA sequence: TGCGCCAGCAGCTTGGAGGCAGGGGGCTTCTCTGGAAACACCATATATTTT. Protein: CASSLEAGGFSGNTIYF. J is TRBJ1-3 and V is TRBV5-1, with 8 bases fitting TRBD1. The CDR3 covers 17 residues. The germline CDR1 and CDR2 sequences are SGHRS and YFSETQ. Unmatched junction bases numbered 5, after V lost 0 bases and J lost 0 bases. Drawing the rest from reference TRBV5-1 and TRBJ1-3, the complete variable domain is KAGVTQTPRYLIKTRGQQVTLSCSPISGHRSVSWYQQTPGQGLQFLFEYFSETQRNKGNFPGRFSGRQFSNSRSEMNVSTLELGDSALYLCASSLEAGGFSGNTIYFGEGSWLTVV.

V and J are TRBV13 and TRBJ2-1; a weak D match, TRBD2 (5 bases). This CDR3 is built from 16 residues. CDR1 is PRHDT and CDR2 is FYEKMQ in the germline V gene (reference sequence). V was pared by 5 bases and J by 6 bases, with 20 bases between. DNA of the CDR3: TGTGCCAGCAGCCTAAGACCTTATACTAGTCTCAATGAGCAGTTCTTC. It codes for CASSLRPYTSLNEQFF.

This chain links TRBV7-2 with TRBJ2-6; D is unclear. The V gene's germline CDR1 is SGHTA and CDR2 FQGNSA. Trimming pared 1 base from V and 2 bases from J, leaving 6 bases between. The CDR3 has 15 amino acids. DNA of the CDR3: TGTGCCAGCAGCTTAGAGGTCGCTGGGGCCAACGTCCTGACTTTC. The encoded protein is CASSLEVAGANVLTF.

J is TRBJ2-1 and V is TRBV2; 9 nucleotides line up with TRBD1. Germline CDR1 and CDR2: SNHLY and FYNNEI. The J segment lost 9 bases and the V segment lost 6 bases, leaving 3 bases of the junction unmatched. There are 12 residues in the CDR3. The CDR3 DNA follows: TGTGCCAGCAGGGGACAGGGTAGTGAGCAGTTCTTC. Protein: CASRGQGSEQFF.

This clonotype turned up a few times. The chain links TRBV20-1 to TRBJ2-2, with 9 bases that match TRBD2. CDR1 and CDR2 (germline): DFQATT, SNEGSKA (reference sequence). V shed 6 bases and J 3 bases; nucleotides not matched to a gene: 8. This CDR3 contains 15 residues. The DNA of the CDR3 is TGCAGTGCGAAGCTAGCGGGGCGCGACACCGGGGAGCTGTTTTTT. Its protein product is CSAKLAGRDTGELFF.

The sample holds many counts of this clonotype. V is TRBV7-9 and J is TRBJ2-1, with D unresolved. CDR3 length equals 15 residues. Germline assignment: CDR1 SEHNR and CDR2 FQNEAQ (reference sequence). V lost 1 base to trimming and J lost 2 bases, with 9 bases between them. CDR3 loop: CASSLVAGPYNEQFF. The CDR3 DNA is TGTGCCAGCAGCTTAGTGGCAGGACCCTACAATGAGCAGTTCTTC.

This clonotype was detected a few times. The CDR3 DNA follows: TGTGCCAGCAGTTACGGAGGGACTAGCGGGGGGATCACCGGGGAGCTGTTTTTT. This translates into CASSYGGTSGGITGELFF. The J gene is TRBJ2-2, the V gene TRBV6-5, with TRBD2 matching over 15 bases. Germline CDR1 reads MNHEY; CDR2 reads SVGAGI. V lost 2 bases, J lost 4 bases, and 5 bases stayed unmatched. The CDR3 length is 18 residues.

This clonotype was recorded a few times. The chain links TRBV9 to TRBJ2-7; D possibly corresponds to TRBD1 (6 bases). The CDR3 has 15 amino acids. V was pared by 0 bases and J by 4 bases, with 14 bases between. CDR1 and CDR2 (germline): SGDLS, YYNGEE. The CDR3 nucleotides read TGTGCCAGCAGCGTAGGGCCGGGACACCAATACGAGCAGTACTTC. It yields the protein CASSVGPGHQYEQYF. The variable domain in full, with the rest retrieved from reference TRBV9 and TRBJ2-7, is DSGVTQTPKHLITATGQRVTLRCSPRSGDLSVYWYQQSLDQGLQFLIQYYNGEERAKGNILERFSAQQFPDLHSELNLSSLELGDSALYFCASSVGPGHQYEQYFGPGTRLTVT.

This clonotype has at least ten counts. The chain carries TRBV7-2 and TRBJ2-1; TRBD2 agrees at 12 bases. CDR1 SGHTA and CDR2 FQGNSA come from the germline V gene. The CDR3 sequence is 16 residues long. V shed 7 bases and J 8 bases; nucleotides not matched to a gene: 12. The chain's CDR3 is CASIFPRTSGKDEQFF. CDR3 bases: TGTGCCAGCATCTTTCCACGGACTAGCGGGAAGGATGAGCAGTTCTTC.